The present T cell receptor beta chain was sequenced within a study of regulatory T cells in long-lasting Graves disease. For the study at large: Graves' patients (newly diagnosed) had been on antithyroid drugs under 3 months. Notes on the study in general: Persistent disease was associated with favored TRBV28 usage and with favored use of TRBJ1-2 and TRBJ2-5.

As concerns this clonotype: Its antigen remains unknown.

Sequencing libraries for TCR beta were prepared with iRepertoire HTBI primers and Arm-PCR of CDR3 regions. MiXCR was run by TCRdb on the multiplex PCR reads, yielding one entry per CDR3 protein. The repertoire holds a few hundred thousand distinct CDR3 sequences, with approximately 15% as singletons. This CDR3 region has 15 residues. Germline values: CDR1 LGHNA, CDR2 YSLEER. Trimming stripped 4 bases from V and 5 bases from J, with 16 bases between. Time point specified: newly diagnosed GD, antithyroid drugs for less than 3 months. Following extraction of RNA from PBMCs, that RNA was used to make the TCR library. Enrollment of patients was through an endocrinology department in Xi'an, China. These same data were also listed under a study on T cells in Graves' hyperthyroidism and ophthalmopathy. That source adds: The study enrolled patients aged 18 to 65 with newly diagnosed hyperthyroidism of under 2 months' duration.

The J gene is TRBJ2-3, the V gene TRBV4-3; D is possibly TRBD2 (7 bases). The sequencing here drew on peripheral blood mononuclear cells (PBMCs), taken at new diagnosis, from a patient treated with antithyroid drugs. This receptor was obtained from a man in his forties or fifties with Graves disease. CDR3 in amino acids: CASSPRGGPGDTQYF. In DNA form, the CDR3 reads TGCGCCAGCAGCCCCCGCGGGGGCCCCGGAGATACGCAGTATTTT.